This TCR beta chain was sequenced during a study of cytomegalovirus exposure and HLA in healthy donors. About the research overall: When over 300 donors were genotyped, over 80% of them were found to fall in the Caucasian-associated ancestry cluster.

Trimming took off 4 bases at V and 0 bases at J, with 17 bases between the two ends. Per germline, CDR1 MGHRA and CDR2 YSYEKL. This CDR3 is built from 17 residues. The PCR employed 60 Vbeta primers together with 13 Jbeta primers. This table comes from immunoSEQ multiplex PCR, and its TCRdb copy is limited to in-frame clones, with some not included. The table includes about 120,000 clones, around 76% detected once. The clonotype comes from a woman in her thirties or forties in good health and CMV-seropositive. Specimen: PBMCs. This chain uses TRBV4-1 with TRBJ2-3; possible D gene TRBD2, 6 bases. The CDR3 DNA reads as TGCGCCAGCAGCCTGAGTCGGGACTTAACTAGCACAGATACGCAGTATTTT. Its translation: CASSLSRDLTSTDTQYF.